A single T cell receptor beta chain is shown here with its context. This specimen comes from a study of shared clonotypes between healthy human individuals. Repertoires were generated with immunoSEQ multiplex PCR, while TCRdb's copy carries only in-frame clones and drops some. Of over 2 million clones detected, 85% to 95% appear once; the ten largest clones hold under 0.15%. J lost 2 bases, V lost 1 base, and 5 bases had no gene match. The CDR3 loop spans 16 amino acids. CDR1 and CDR2 from the germline V gene are SGHVS and FNYEAQ. The split of CD4+ cells yielded CD45RA+ naive and CD45RA-negative memory subsets.

The genes are TRBV7-6 and TRBJ2-7, with 10 bases fitting TRBD2. The sequence was collected from a man between 18 and 29 years old in good health. The sequencing input was naive CD4+ T cells sorted from blood. Subset here: CD45RA+ positively selected. CDR3 sequence (DNA): TGTGCCAGCAGCTTAGGTAGAGCGGGAGGGCCCTACGAGCAGTACTTC. As protein: CASSLGRAGGPYEQYF.